Described below is a single TCR beta chain sequence and its context. Its antigen remains unidentified. Qualities for individual bases were not recorded, and no much larger clone is one base off. Samples from volunteer blood donors who had recovered from COVID-19 were contributed by a second Seattle source. Whole blood was collected in K2EDTA tubes by collaborating institutions according to the institutions' own protocols. For TCRbeta analysis, collaborators shipped samples in one of three forms: frozen whole blood, isolated PBMCs, or DNA extracted from either of those sample types. This entry comes from a study of blood T cell repertoires in COVID-19 (dated by TCRdb to 2020 to 2022). General notes on the study: Samples covering the acute and convalescent phases of COVID-19 were provided by collaborators in the United States, Italy and Spain. The prospective study material was composed of cDNA or gDNA derived from T cells, B-cell-depleted T cells, or PBMCs. Subjects who had been exposed to COVID-19, were actively infected with it, or had recovered from it provided the deeply sampled blood TCRbeta repertoires that made up the dataset. The repertoires were released in a freely available public database meant as a resource for research on the immune response to SARS-CoV-2. Samples were obtained from the ongoing ImmuneRACE study (first 160 participants) and from about 1,300 subjects provided by 6 global collaborators. Nearly every sample came with metadata listing a de-identified subject ID, COVID-19 status, age in years and sex. Where available, HLA class I and class II types were taken from metadata supplied by the sample provider and were not determined by assay-based typing. Results and caveats for the whole study, not just this receptor: How much clinical and demographic metadata was included differed by source and by participant, and the metadata was provided uncurated.

TCRbeta CDR3 regions were amplified from genomic DNA by means of the immunoSEQ Assay, a bias-controlled multiplex PCR. On the study's bioinformatics: Within the assay, amplification of reference gene primers was used to estimate how many nucleated cells each sample contained. To quantify the absolute abundance of each unique TCRbeta CDR3 rearrangement, sequence reads were collapsed and filtered. For each sample, productive Simpson clonality was calculated as the square root of Simpson's diversity index across productive rearrangements. TCRdb took over this immuneACCESS table, retaining in-frame rearrangements with V and J assigned. Such tables are incomplete; in checked studies, under half of the missing clones stem from an unresolved V gene, and the remainder is unexplained. That table supplies the V and J calls and clone size; D and trimming were determined from the DNA. This sample holds roughly 300,000 clones; 83% were observed only once. Around 10% of the sample comes from the top ten.

The germline V gene encodes CDR1 SGHNT and CDR2 YYREEE (reference sequence). Spanning cysteine to phenylalanine, the CDR3 consists of 14 amino acids. Here the CDR3 DNA is all that survives: 42 bases in frame from base 1. V loses 4 bases, J loses 6 bases, and the germline ends lie 16 bases apart. The TCR comes from a woman between 50 and 59 years old who had recovered from COVID-19. Sequencing input: peripheral blood. The sequence is built from TRBV5-4 and TRBJ1-1; TRBD1 is possibly the D segment (5 matching bases). This receptor has the CDR3 CASSAGQVGAEAFF. The DNA is TGTGCCAGCAGCGCCGGACAAGTTGGAGCTGAAGCTTTCTTT.